This T cell receptor beta chain was profiled in a study of blood T cell repertoires in COVID-19. Study in general: Sources were T cells, B-cell-depleted T cells, or PBMCs; the material itself was cDNA or gDNA.

Authors' methods: The assay estimated nucleated cells by amplifying reference gene primers. Assay used: immunoSEQ multiplex PCR; TCRdb lists only in-frame clones, some missing. V, J and clone size are those of that table, while D and trimming were read from the DNA. The sample holds 130,000 or so clones, around nine tenths seen once. CDR1 SGDLS and CDR2 YYNGEE come from the germline V gene. This CDR3 has 16 amino acids. Deletions cut 4 bases from V and 2 bases from J, with 13 bases between. Sequenced: peripheral blood. V gene TRBV9 combines with J gene TRBJ2-6; a possible D gene is TRBD1 (6 bases). The receptor comes from a man in his fifties or sixties with active or convalescent COVID-19. CDR3 loop: CASSPRQGTGANVLTF. The DNA of the CDR3 is TGTGCCAGCAGCCCCCGCCAGGGGACTGGGGCCAACGTCCTGACTTTC.